Listed here are 28 T cell receptor beta chains from one sample, sequenced in a study of shared clonotypes between healthy human individuals. Data came from immunoSEQ multiplex PCR; TCRdb stores just in-frame clones and leaves some out. The sample yields 800,000 to 1,200,000 clones, 78% seen once. Sequenced input: memory CD4+ T cells from PBMCs. Subset described: CD45RA-negative fraction. These receptors were obtained from a man in his late teens or twenties in good health. Some clones in this sample may be carry-over from other donors' samples.

The V gene is TRBV18, the J gene TRBJ1-3; D remains ambiguous. CDR3 length: 13 residues. Per the germline V gene, CDR1 is KGHSH and CDR2 is LQKENI. V was trimmed by 5 bases and J by 4 bases, leaving 9 bases between them. The CDR3 reads CASSDTSGNTIYF. CDR3 nucleotide sequence: TGTGCCAGCTCAGACACCAGCGGAAACACCATATATTTT.

The chain combines TRBV9 with TRBJ2-2, with TRBD2 matching 16 bases. This CDR3 has 19 residues. CDR1 and CDR2 (germline): SGDLS, YYNGEE. The V and J ends lost 4 bases and 7 bases, in that order; junction bases with no gene match: 13. The chain's CDR3 is CASSSPTGLAGGDGGELFF. CDR3 nucleotide sequence: TGTGCCAGCAGCTCTCCTACGGGACTAGCGGGAGGGGATGGCGGGGAGCTGTTTTTT.

Only one count was recorded for this clone. The chain combines TRBV7-2 with TRBJ2-1; TRBD2 matches at 12 bases. CDR3 length equals 18 residues. With 6 bases clipped from V and 5 bases from J, the junction kept 14 bases outside the gene matches. Germline CDR1 reads SGHTA; CDR2 reads FQGNSA. This CDR3 is CASSPTYRRLAGDNEQFF. The CDR3 DNA is TGTGCCAGCAGTCCAACATATAGAAGACTAGCGGGAGACAATGAGCAGTTCTTC. Supplemented by reference TRBV7-2 and TRBJ2-1, the full variable domain reads GAGVSQSPSNKVTEKGKDVELRCDPISGHTALYWYRQSLGQGLEFLIYFQGNSAPDKSGLPSDRFSAERTGGSVSTLTIQRTQQEDSAVYLCASSPTYRRLAGDNEQFFGPGTRLTVL.

This clone has just a few counts. The V call is TRBV2, the J call TRBJ2-3, with 11 bases aligning to TRBD2. The CDR3 has 16 residues. J gave up 5 bases and V 5 bases, and 9 bases lay outside the gene matches. Germline CDR1 reads SNHLY; CDR2 reads FYNNEI. For the CDR3, the DNA is TGTGCCAGCAGTACGACTAGCGGGGCCTTGAGAGATACGCAGTATTTT. It encodes CASSTTSGALRDTQYF.

The chain combines TRBV9 with TRBJ2-1; no definite D call. The CDR3 covers 12 residues. V was pared by 0 bases and J by 9 bases, with 7 bases between. The germline V gene encodes CDR1 SGDLS and CDR2 YYNGEE. The CDR3, as DNA: TGTGCCAGCAGCGTAGTTCACCGTGAGCAGTTCTTC. Encoded protein: CASSVVHREQFF. The whole variable domain, filled in from reference TRBV9 and TRBJ2-1, reads DSGVTQTPKHLITATGQRVTLRCSPRSGDLSVYWYQQSLDQGLQFLIQYYNGEERAKGNILERFSAQQFPDLHSELNLSSLELGDSALYFCASSVVHREQFFGPGTRLTVL.

J is TRBJ2-7 and V is TRBV5-4; 9 positions match TRBD1. V was pared by 2 bases and J by 3 bases, with 6 bases of the junction left unmatched. Germline V CDR1 and CDR2: SGHNT, YYREEE (reference sequence). The CDR3 is 15 amino acids. The CDR3: CASSLGDRASYEQYF. CDR3 nucleotide sequence: TGTGCCAGCAGCTTAGGGGACAGGGCCAGCTACGAGCAGTACTTC.

The chain carries TRBV7-8 and TRBJ1-3; D uncertain. Trimming left V 3 bases short and J 2 bases short, with 8 bases between. Looked up from germline, CDR1 is SGHVS and CDR2 is FQNEAQ. This CDR3 spans 14 amino acids. CDR3 nucleotides: TGTGCCAGCAGCTTCGGGCAGGCTGGAAACACCATATATTTT. It yields the protein CASSFGQAGNTIYF.

The J gene is TRBJ2-5, the V gene TRBV5-1, with 7 bases fitting TRBD1. The CDR3 loop spans 14 amino acids. Germline CDR1 reads SGHRS; CDR2 reads YFSETQ. V lost 4 bases and J lost 4; bases outside the gene matches: 7. The CDR3 DNA reads as TGCGCCAGCAGCACCTCCGGGACAGTAGAGACCCAGTACTTC. Its protein product is CASSTSGTVETQYF.

The gene calls are TRBV18 and TRBJ2-5; no clear D gene. The CDR3 contains 12 residues. V shed 2 bases and J shed 5 bases, with 6 bases lying between them. The germline gives CDR1 KGHSH, CDR2 LQKENI. The CDR3 is CASSPKAETQYF. The CDR3 DNA is TGTGCCAGCTCACCAAAGGCCGAGACCCAGTACTTC.

A single count supports this clone. The chain combines TRBV5-4 with TRBJ2-5; 7 nucleotides align to TRBD2. V was pared by 2 bases and J by 4 bases, with 8 bases of the junction left unmatched. The CDR3 has 15 residues. From germline, CDR1 is SGHNT and CDR2 YYREEE (reference sequence). CDR3 DNA: TGTGCCAGCAGCTTCCGGGCGGGAGCCGTAGAGACCCAGTACTTC. Its translation: CASSFRAGAVETQYF.

This chain uses TRBV10-3 with TRBJ2-1; 9 nucleotides agree with TRBD1. The V gene's germline CDR1 is ENHRY and CDR2 SYGVKD. This CDR3 comprises 16 residues. The junction had 9 bases not matched to a gene; V was cut back by 3 bases and J by 6 bases. The CDR3: CAISDGQGQGINEQFF. CDR3 in DNA: TGTGCCATCAGTGATGGGCAGGGACAGGGAATCAATGAGCAGTTCTTC.

The chain is built from TRBV4-2 and TRBJ2-3; D is unresolved. The CDR3 has 15 amino acids. Germline CDR1 reads LGHNA; CDR2 reads YNFKEQ. The V end lost 0 bases, the J end lost 6 bases, and 13 bases lay between the germline ends. The CDR3 region has the DNA TGTGCCAGCAGCCAAGAGGCCTCCGCTGGGGATACGCAGTATTTT. Translating gives CASSQEASAGDTQYF.

A few counts support this clone. Other DNA variants within this sample encode the same CDR3. The rearrangement joins TRBV19 to TRBJ2-1, with TRBD2 identical over 7 bases. CDR3 length: 17 amino acids. In germline, CDR1 is LNHDA, CDR2 SQIVND (reference sequence). Germline trimming cut 1 base from V and 0 bases from J; bases unmatched to any gene: 6. The CDR3 DNA is TGTGCCAGTAGTATAGCGGGACTACTGAGCTCCTACAATGAGCAGTTCTTC. Translating it yields CASSIAGLLSSYNEQFF.

This chain uses TRBV7-9 with TRBJ1-3; D remains unclear. V dropped 5 bases and J dropped 2 bases, with 16 bases sitting between them. Germline V gene sequence: CDR1 SEHNR, CDR2 FQNEAQ (reference sequence). This CDR3 is 16 amino acids long. CDR3 coding DNA: TGTGCCAGCAGCCCCGGGATGCGAGGAACTGGAAACACCATATATTTT. Translated, it gives CASSPGMRGTGNTIYF.

The gene calls are TRBV28 and TRBJ1-1; a possible D gene is TRBD1 (5 bases). The CDR3 is made up of 12 amino acids. Germline values: CDR1 MDHEN, CDR2 SYDVKM. V gave up 10 bases and J gave up 8 bases, with 17 bases separating them. The CDR3 nucleotides are TGTGCCACCTACCCGGGGGGGTTGGAAGCTTTCTTT. Protein: CATYPGGLEAFF.

The chain uses TRBV18 and TRBJ2-3; D gene ambiguous. Germline V lookup: CDR1 KGHSH, CDR2 LQKENI. Trimming stripped 2 bases from V and 6 bases from J, with 9 bases between. This CDR3 is built from 13 residues. CDR3 region: CASSPVTADTQYF. The CDR3 DNA is TGTGCCAGCTCACCAGTTACAGCCGATACGCAGTATTTT.

This sequence joins TRBV7-2 and TRBJ2-3; no firm D call. Trimming removed 5 bases at V and 4 bases at J, with 7 bases between. The CDR3 has 12 residues. Germline values: CDR1 SGHTA, CDR2 FQGNSA. DNA of the CDR3: TGTGCCAGCAGCCGAACAGCAGATACGCAGTATTTT. Protein product: CASSRTADTQYF.

This chain links TRBV7-3 with TRBJ2-1; 9 bases align to TRBD2. The CDR3 is made up of 17 amino acids. Germline V gene lookup returns CDR1 SGHTA and CDR2 FQGTGA. V lost 1 base to trimming and J lost 10 bases; unmatched junction nucleotides: 14. CDR3 residues: CASSLRGSGSYSGEQFF. In nucleotides, the CDR3 is TGTGCCAGCAGCTTAAGAGGTAGCGGGAGCTATAGCGGGGAGCAGTTCTTC. The full variable domain, its missing parts supplied by reference TRBV7-3 and TRBJ2-1, is GAGVSQTPSNKVTEKGKYVELRCDPISGHTALYWYRQSLGQGPEFLIYFQGTGAADDSGLPNDRFFAVRPEGSVSTLKIQRTERGDSAVYLCASSLRGSGSYSGEQFFGPGTRLTVL.

To note about this clone: Just one base apart from a much larger clone, this may be a read error. Additional DNA sequences in this sample encode the identical CDR3. This chain joins TRBV9 and TRBJ2-5; 7 nucleotides agree with TRBD2. Germline CDR1 reads SGDLS; CDR2 reads YYNGEE. The CDR3 contains 13 residues. The CDR3 reads CASSPRGGETQYF. In nucleotides, the CDR3 is TGTGCTAGCAGCCCCCGGGGAGGGGAGACCCAGTACTTC.

The chain joins TRBV28 to TRBJ2-1; 14 nucleotides match TRBD2. After removal of 5 bases from V and 2 bases from J, the junction contained 8 bases not matched to a gene. The CDR3 is made up of 18 amino acids. Germline lookup yields CDR1 MDHEN and CDR2 SYDVKM. The CDR3 reads CASSTTSGRAFTYNEQFF. CDR3 sequence (DNA): TGTGCCAGCAGTACGACTAGCGGGAGGGCGTTTACCTACAATGAGCAGTTCTTC. Looking up the rest from reference TRBV28 and TRBJ2-1 gives the full variable domain: DVKVTQSSRYLVKRTGEKVFLECVQDMDHENMFWYRQDPGLGLRLIYFSYDVKMKEKGDIPEGYSVSREKKERFSLILESASTNQTSMYLCASSTTSGRAFTYNEQFFGPGTRLTVL.

This rearrangement joins TRBV4-2 to TRBJ2-7; D uncertain. The CDR3 totals 14 residues. Per germline, CDR1 LGHNA and CDR2 YNFKEQ. V was clipped by 0 bases and J by 3 bases, with 9 bases between them. The CDR3 protein is CASSQDRHLYEQYF. CDR3 DNA sequence: TGTGCCAGCAGCCAAGATCGCCATCTCTACGAGCAGTACTTC.

V is TRBV7-8 and J is TRBJ1-1; D remains ambiguous. The V and J ends lost 5 bases and 11 bases respectively, with 27 bases between them. This CDR3 region has 16 residues. The germline V gene encodes CDR1 SGHVS and CDR2 FQNEAQ. The CDR3 is CASSPPLIRSPETAFF. CDR3 sequence (DNA): TGTGCCAGCAGCCCTCCCTTGATCAGATCCCCGGAGACGGCTTTCTTT.

The rearrangement uses TRBV18 and TRBJ1-5, with 7 bases lining up with TRBD1. Germline V lookup: CDR1 KGHSH, CDR2 LQKENI. This CDR3 is 16 amino acids long. Trimming cost V 2 bases and J 6 bases; bases outside gene matches: 10. The CDR3 loop reads CASSPNRGTEVQPQHF. In nucleotides, the CDR3 is TGTGCCAGCTCACCAAACCGTGGGACAGAGGTTCAGCCCCAGCATTTT.

Only a few counts were recorded for this clone. The CDR3 sequence is CASSQDNGDTQYF. DNA for the CDR3: TGTGCCAGCAGCCAAGACAATGGGGATACGCAGTATTTT. The chain links TRBV14 to TRBJ2-3; D remains unclear. The CDR3 sequence is 13 residues long. V lost 0 bases to trimming and J lost 6 bases, with 7 bases between them. Germline CDR1 reads SGHDN; CDR2 reads FVKESK.

Concerning this clone itself: The sample holds other DNA sequences that translate to the same CDR3. The gene calls are TRBV20-1 and TRBJ2-1; a possible D gene is TRBD1 (6 bases). This CDR3 is 11 amino acids long. The V gene's germline CDR1 is DFQATT and CDR2 SNEGSKA (reference sequence). V shed 2 bases and J shed 7 bases, with 6 bases lying between them. The CDR3 region is CSARRGNEQFF. The CDR3 nucleotides are TGCAGTGCTAGAAGGGGGAATGAGCAGTTCTTC.

This clone came up once. This chain connects TRBV7-8 to TRBJ2-1, with D perhaps TRBD1 (7 bases). The V gene's germline CDR1 is SGHVS and CDR2 FQNEAQ. V was shortened by 5 bases and J by 2 bases, with 16 bases between the two germline ends. The CDR3 totals 16 residues. This chain's CDR3 is CASSPRGVPTYNEQFF. DNA of the CDR3: TGTGCCAGCAGCCCCAGGGGGGTCCCCACCTACAATGAGCAGTTCTTC.

The count of this clone is one. The chain joins TRBV4-2 to TRBJ2-4; 7 bases align to TRBD2. The CDR3 is 24 residues long. CDR1 and CDR2 from the germline V gene are LGHNA and YNFKEQ. Trimming took 4 bases from V and 2 from J; bases not matched to a gene: 32. The CDR3 region is CASSPNPEPYRTRLKGGPKNIQYF. For the CDR3, the DNA is TGTGCCAGCAGCCCGAATCCAGAACCGTACAGGACGCGGCTAAAGGGAGGGCCCAAAAACATTCAGTACTTC.

V is TRBV4-1 and J is TRBJ2-7, with unresolved D. CDR3 length: 14 amino acids. Trimming left V 4 bases short and J 6 bases short, with 16 bases between. Germline V gene lookup returns CDR1 MGHRA and CDR2 YSYEKL. Here the CDR3 DNA reads TGCGCCAGCAGCCCCGCCGGACCCACGGGCGAGCAGTACTTC. The encoded protein is CASSPAGPTGEQYF.